This T cell receptor (beta chain) emerged from a study of T-cell memory formation after mild COVID-19. Study background: Clustering of TCRs was largely donor specific. Findings of the study overall: CD4+ contracting clones lay mainly in CM and EM, CD8+ ones in EMRA. The study detected some responding clones in pre-infection memory, suggesting cross-reactive memory joined.

V lost 5 bases, J lost 3 bases, and 17 bases lay in between. CDR1 SGHTA and CDR2 FQGNSA come from the germline V gene. There are 15 residues in the CDR3. This clonotype was detected many times. Its antigen is unknown. With constant-segment primers, 5'RACE yielded cDNA libraries of TCR alpha and TCR beta that carried sample barcodes and UMIs. TCRdb reanalysed the 5' RACE reads using MiXCR and keeps one entry per CDR3 protein. Of roughly 51,000 distinct CDR3 sequences detected, over 6.5% appear once; the ten largest clones hold 1.4%. The TCR comes from a man aged 18 to 30 who had mild COVID-19 (a few samples of this study predate the infection). Cell type and time point are not known. This sequence joins TRBV7-2 and TRBJ2-7; a weak D match, TRBD1 (6 bases). Specimen: PBMCs or a T cell subset sorted from them (not recorded which). The CDR3 region has the DNA TGTGCCAGCAGCCTGCAGGGGAAATCTAGCTACGAGCAGTACTTC. Its protein product is CASSLQGKSSYEQYF.